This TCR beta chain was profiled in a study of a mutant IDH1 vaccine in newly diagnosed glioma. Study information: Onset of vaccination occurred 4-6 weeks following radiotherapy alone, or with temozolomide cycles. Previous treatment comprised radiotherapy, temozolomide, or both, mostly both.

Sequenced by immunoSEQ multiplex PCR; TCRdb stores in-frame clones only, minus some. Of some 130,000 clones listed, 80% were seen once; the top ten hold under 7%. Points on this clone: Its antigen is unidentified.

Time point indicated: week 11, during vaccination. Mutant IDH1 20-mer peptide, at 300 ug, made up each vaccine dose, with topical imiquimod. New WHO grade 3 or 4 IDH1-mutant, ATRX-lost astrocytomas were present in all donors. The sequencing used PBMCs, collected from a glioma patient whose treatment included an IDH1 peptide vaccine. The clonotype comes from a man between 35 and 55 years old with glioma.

The CDR3 DNA sequence: TGTGCCAGTAGTAAGGGACTAGCGTCGTACAATGAGCAGTTCTTC. Its translation is CASSKGLASYNEQFF. The J gene is TRBJ2-1, the V gene TRBV19, with 10 positions matching TRBD2. V was clipped by 4 bases and J by 4 bases; unmatched bases: 4. Germline CDR1 reads LNHDA; CDR2 reads SQIVND (reference sequence). This CDR3 comprises 15 residues.